The sequence of this T cell receptor beta chain was determined in a study of cytomegalovirus exposure and HLA in healthy donors. Study in general: Membership in the Caucasian-associated ancestry cluster was found for approximately 85% of 398 genotyped donors.

Germline CDR1 is SEHNR and CDR2 is FQNEAQ (reference sequence). The V gene end was trimmed by 5 bases and the J gene end by 2 bases; junction bases not matched to a gene: 6. CDR3 length: 14 amino acids. Whole-study results and caveats: Sequencing likely produced, as an artifact, a cluster of highly shared sequence variants. Most CMV-associated TCR beta chains were later found to appear HLA-restricted.

Note on this clone: Its antigen is not identified.

PCR used 60 Vbeta primers and 13 Jbeta primers. The repertoire was sequenced with immunoSEQ multiplex PCR; TCRdb's copy has only in-frame clones and lacks some. The sample records approximately 190,000 clones, around 83% being singletons. The TCR comes from a woman aged 18-30 years in good health and CMV-seronegative. The sample consisted of PBMCs. The chain employs TRBV7-9 and TRBJ2-7; 7 bases map to TRBD2. For the CDR3, the DNA is TGTGCCAGCAGCCCGGGGGGACCTACCTACGAGCAGTACTTC. Translation: CASSPGGPTYEQYF.